This TCR beta chain was retrieved from a study of control samples from healthy donors and cancer patients. TCRdb's table, derived via immunoSEQ multiplex PCR, lists solely in-frame clones and lacks some. This sample has under 200,000 clones, with almost 90% found just once. Trimming left V 0 bases short and J 0 bases short, with 8 bases between. CDR1 and CDR2 from the germline V gene are SGHRS and YFSETQ. This CDR3 contains 15 residues. The chain carries TRBV5-1 and TRBJ2-3, with D uncertain. Sequencing input: blood. This TCR came from a woman aged 25 to 39 in good health. Here the CDR3 DNA reads TGCGCCAGCAGCTTGGACGTCGGGAGCACAGATACGCAGTATTTT. This encodes CASSLDVGSTDTQYF.